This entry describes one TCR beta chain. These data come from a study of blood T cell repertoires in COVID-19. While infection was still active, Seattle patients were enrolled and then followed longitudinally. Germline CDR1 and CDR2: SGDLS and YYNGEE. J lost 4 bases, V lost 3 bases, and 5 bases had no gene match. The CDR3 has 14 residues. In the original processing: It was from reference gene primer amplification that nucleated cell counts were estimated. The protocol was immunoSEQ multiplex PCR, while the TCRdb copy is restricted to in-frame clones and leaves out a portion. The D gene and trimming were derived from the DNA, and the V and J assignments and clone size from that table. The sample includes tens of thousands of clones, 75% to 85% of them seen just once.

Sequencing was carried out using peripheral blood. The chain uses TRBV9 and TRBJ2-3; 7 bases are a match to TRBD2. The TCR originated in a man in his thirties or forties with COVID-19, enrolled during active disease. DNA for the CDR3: TGTGCCAGCAGCGCACGGGAGGCGGCAGATACGCAGTATTTT. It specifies CASSAREAADTQYF.